Following are 5 T cell receptor beta chains from one sample sequenced in a study of T cell responses to AZD1222 COVID-19 vaccine. Sequencing was performed with immunoSEQ multiplex PCR; in TCRdb, only in-frame clones are kept and a portion is missing. The table shows roughly 75,000 clones, with about nine tenths occurring only once. Source: peripheral blood, taken 28 days after the second AZD1222 dose. The receptors here all came from an adult who received the AZD1222 COVID-19 vaccine.

This chain uses TRBV9 with TRBJ2-2, with no clear D. V was pared by 1 base and J by 2 bases, with 12 bases between. This CDR3 has 16 amino acids. Germline V gives CDR1 SGDLS, CDR2 YYNGEE. CDR3: CASSVRGTGNTGELFF. The CDR3 DNA reads as TGTGCCAGCAGCGTAAGAGGCACGGGTAACACCGGGGAGCTGTTTTTT.

This clone was recorded once. The rearrangement joins TRBV7-2 to TRBJ1-6, with a tentative D call TRBD1 (5 bases). This CDR3 spans 16 amino acids. V dropped 2 bases and J dropped 10 bases, with 18 bases sitting between them. Germline lookup yields CDR1 SGHTA and CDR2 FQGNSA. CDR3 DNA: TGTGCCAGCAGCTTACATTCCATGGGGGAAGGATCACCCCTCCACTTT. Its protein product is CASSLHSMGEGSPLHF.

The rearrangement joins TRBV3-1 (or the pseudogene TRBV3-2) to TRBJ2-3; 10 bases agree with TRBD2. The CDR3 has 17 amino acids. Germline lookup yields CDR1 LGHDT and CDR2 YNNKEL (reference sequence). V lost 1 base, J lost 14 bases, and 18 bases stayed unmatched. CDR3 DNA: TGTGCCAGCAGCCAAGGACCGACTAGCGGGTACTGTTCACTTGGGTATTTT. Translating gives CASSQGPTSGYCSLGYF.

This clone has just a few counts. The CDR3 sequence: CASSVGGALDTQYF. For the CDR3, the DNA is TGTGCCAGCAGCGTCGGGGGGGCGTTAGATACGCAGTATTTT. The J gene is TRBJ2-3, the V gene TRBV9, with 8 nucleotides matching TRBD2. V trimming: 2 bases; J trimming: 5 bases; junction bases outside the gene matches: 4. In germline, CDR1 is SGDLS, CDR2 YYNGEE. The CDR3 runs to 14 residues.

This clone was counted once. The chain has TRBV7-2 and TRBJ2-7; no clear D gene. V gave up 3 bases and J gave up 4 bases, with 7 bases separating them. Germline assignment: CDR1 SGHTA and CDR2 FQGNSA. This CDR3 region has 12 residues. The CDR3 loop reads CASSFTAYEQYF. The CDR3, as DNA: TGTGCCAGCAGCTTCACAGCGTACGAGCAGTACTTC. Complete variable domain (other parts from reference TRBV7-2 and TRBJ2-7): GAGVSQSPSNKVTEKGKDVELRCDPISGHTALYWYRQSLGQGLEFLIYFQGNSAPDKSGLPSDRFSAERTGGSVSTLTIQRTQQEDSAVYLCASSFTAYEQYFGPGTRLTVT.